This entry lists 12 T cell receptor beta chains sequenced from one sample in a study of cytomegalovirus exposure and HLA in healthy donors. In the PCR, 60 Vbeta and 13 Jbeta primers were used. Using immunoSEQ multiplex PCR, the repertoire was profiled, and TCRdb retains in-frame clones only, with some absent. The sample contains 80,000 to 95,000 clones, over 60% of which appear only once. Material: PBMCs. The receptors come from a female donor in good health and CMV-seronegative.

The CDR3, as DNA: TGCGCCAGCAGCTTGGTGGACAGACCCTCTGGAAACACCATATATTTT. Translating it yields CASSLVDRPSGNTIYF. The chain links TRBV5-1 to TRBJ1-3, with a tentative D call TRBD1 (6 bases). V was trimmed by 0 bases and J by 0 bases, leaving 10 bases between them. This CDR3 is built from 16 residues. Germline assignment: CDR1 SGHRS and CDR2 YFSETQ.

This clone was picked up a small number of times. The V call is TRBV7-2, the J call TRBJ1-1; 7 bases match TRBD1. With V trimmed by 4 bases and J by 10 bases, 9 bases remained unmatched. CDR1 is SGHTA, CDR2 FQGNSA, per germline. CDR3 length: 13 residues. As DNA, the CDR3 is TGTGCCAGCAGCTCGTTGACAGGGATCGGAGCTTTCTTT. Encoded protein: CASSSLTGIGAFF.

The chain links TRBV9 to TRBJ2-3; the match to TRBD1 covers 8 bases. With V trimmed by 4 bases and J by 1 base, 8 bases remained unmatched. The CDR3 loop spans 16 amino acids. Germline V gene data show CDR1 as SGDLS and CDR2 as YYNGEE. Here the CDR3 reads CASSTAGTGGTDTQYF. The CDR3 DNA reads TGTGCCAGCAGCACCGCCGGGACAGGTGGCACAGATACGCAGTATTTT.

This clone was recorded only once. The chain employs TRBV19 and TRBJ1-5, with a tentative D call TRBD1 (6 bases). Germline loops: CDR1 LNHDA, CDR2 SQIVND (reference sequence). The CDR3 sequence is 15 residues long. V lost 5 bases and J lost 3, with 14 bases in between. The CDR3: CASSVRGEDNQPQHF. Here the CDR3 DNA reads TGTGCCAGTAGTGTCAGGGGAGAGGACAATCAGCCCCAGCATTTT.

This chain joins TRBV18 and TRBJ2-1; 7 positions match TRBD1. The CDR3 covers 13 residues. With V trimmed by 3 bases and J by 5 bases, 1 base remained unmatched. Germline V lookup: CDR1 KGHSH, CDR2 LQKENI. The CDR3 protein is CASSPGQDNEQFF. CDR3 in DNA: TGTGCCAGCTCACCCGGACAGGACAATGAGCAGTTCTTC.

The chain has TRBV5-1 and TRBJ2-5, with 7 bases matching TRBD1. The V gene's germline CDR1 is SGHRS and CDR2 YFSETQ. The CDR3 covers 14 residues. After removal of 4 bases from V and 0 bases from J, the junction contained 3 bases not matched to a gene. In DNA form, the CDR3 reads TGCGCCAGCAGCCCGACAGGGAACCAAGAGACCCAGTACTTC. Its translation is CASSPTGNQETQYF.

V usage is TRBV29-1 and J usage is TRBJ1-1, with D tentatively TRBD1 (6 bases). The CDR3 covers 13 residues. Germline V CDR1 and CDR2: SQVTM, ANQGSEA. The V end lost 6 bases, the J end lost 0 bases, and 11 bases lay between the germline ends. Here the CDR3 reads CSVARGLNTEAFF. DNA for the CDR3: TGCAGCGTGGCCAGGGGATTGAACACTGAAGCTTTCTTT.

The chain links TRBV2 to TRBJ1-2; a weak D match, TRBD1 (5 bases). The CDR3 is 14 residues long. Per the germline V gene, CDR1 is SNHLY and CDR2 is FYNNEI. V lost 7 bases, J lost 5 bases, and 17 bases lay in between. Here the CDR3 DNA reads TGTGCCAGCAAAGGGGAGGCGACGGGTTATGGCTACACCTTC. Its protein is CASKGEATGYGYTF.

The chain carries TRBV2 and TRBJ2-5, with 7 positions matching TRBD2. In germline, CDR1 is SNHLY, CDR2 FYNNEI. This CDR3 has 16 amino acids. Trimming at V came to 5 bases and at J to 1 base, leaving 10 bases not matched to a gene. Here the CDR3 reads CASSLFGASGQETQYF. The CDR3 nucleotides read TGTGCCAGCAGTTTATTCGGCGCTAGCGGCCAAGAGACCCAGTACTTC.

The rearrangement uses TRBV7-2 and TRBJ2-5, with D uncertain. Germline lookup yields CDR1 SGHTA and CDR2 FQGNSA. This CDR3 contains 14 residues. V was pared by 1 base and J by 6 bases, with 12 bases between. CDR3 protein: CASSLVLSPQTQYF. As DNA, the CDR3 is TGTGCCAGCAGCTTAGTATTGTCCCCCCAGACCCAGTACTTC.

The chain has TRBV19 and TRBJ2-3; D may be TRBD1 (6 bases). V was shortened by 4 bases and J by 7 bases, with 24 bases between the two germline ends. The CDR3 sequence is 17 residues long. From germline, CDR1 is LNHDA and CDR2 SQIVND (reference sequence). The CDR3 DNA sequence: TGTGCCAGTAGTAGGACAGCGATCTCCGGTTGGGATAATACGCAGTATTTT. This encodes CASSRTAISGWDNTQYF.

The chain combines TRBV28 with TRBJ1-2; no definite D call. The germline CDR1 and CDR2 sequences are MDHEN and SYDVKM. The CDR3 loop spans 16 amino acids. V was clipped by 8 bases and J by 5 bases, with 24 bases between them. CDR3 nucleotides: TGTGCCAGCGATACCCAATGGGCCCCGGCGGGGTATGGCTACACCTTC. Encoded protein: CASDTQWAPAGYGYTF.